The 11 T cell receptor beta chains below come from one sample, sequenced in a study of blood T cell repertoires in COVID-19 (dated by TCRdb to the early 2020s). Preparation of the library involved the immunoSEQ multiplex PCR assay. What TCRdb holds here is the immuneACCESS table cut down to in-frame rearrangements. Part of the clones is not present; checked against another copy, under half of the missing clones reflect an unresolved V gene, and the others are unexplained. Across this sample there are 300,000 to 400,000 clones, with 80% to 90% seen only once. Jointly, the top ten make up roughly 7.1% of the sample. The sequenced material came from peripheral blood. Every receptor here comes from a woman aged 60-75 years with COVID-19, enrolled during active disease.

The chain is built from TRBV7-9 and TRBJ2-2, with TRBD2 matching 9 bases. V lost 1 base and J lost 5; bases outside the gene matches: 5. Germline V gene data show CDR1 as SEHNR and CDR2 as FQNEAQ (reference sequence). This CDR3 region has 16 residues. CDR3 nucleotides: TGTGCCAGCAGCTTAGAAGGGACTAGCCGGACCGGGGAGCTGTTTTTT. Amino acid sequence: CASSLEGTSRTGELFF.

The rearrangement links TRBV7-6 to TRBJ2-3, with TRBD2 matching 7 bases. V was clipped by 5 bases and J by 0 bases; unmatched bases: 11. The germline V gene encodes CDR1 SGHVS and CDR2 FNYEAQ. The CDR3 consists of 17 residues. The CDR3 sequence is CASSLGPSGVSTDTQYF. The CDR3 nucleotides are TGTGCCAGCAGCCTCGGACCTAGCGGAGTTAGCACAGATACGCAGTATTTT.

This clone was seen a handful of times. The CDR3 region has the DNA TGTGCCAGCAGGTACAGGGGGCAAAGCAATCAGCCCCAGCATTTT. Translation gives CASRYRGQSNQPQHF. This chain uses TRBV6-2 or TRBV6-3 with TRBJ1-5, with TRBD1 identical over 9 bases. The CDR3 is 15 amino acids. V lost 6 bases, J lost 1 base, and 4 bases stayed unmatched. Germline loops: CDR1 MNHEY, CDR2 SVGEGT.

A single count supports this clone. V is TRBV13 and J is TRBJ1-1, with D perhaps TRBD1 (6 bases). V was trimmed by 5 bases and J by 1 base, leaving 17 bases between them. The CDR3 is 16 residues long. Per germline, CDR1 PRHDT and CDR2 FYEKMQ (reference sequence). CDR3 residues: CASSVRRKTGNTEAFF. CDR3 nucleotides: TGTGCCAGCAGCGTAAGGAGAAAGACAGGGAACACTGAAGCTTTCTTT.

The V gene is TRBV2, the J gene TRBJ1-2, with a tentative D call TRBD1 (6 bases). The CDR3 length is 11 residues. Between the trimmed V and J ends, which lost 7 bases and 7 bases, there was a span of 10 bases. CDR1 is SNHLY and CDR2 is FYNNEI in the germline V gene. The CDR3 sequence is CASNREFGYTF. CDR3 DNA: TGTGCCAGCAACAGGGAATTTGGCTACACCTTC.

The count of this clone is one. The V gene is TRBV25-1, the J gene TRBJ2-3; no clear D gene. The CDR3 runs 17 residues. V was pared by 2 bases and J by 0 bases, with 15 bases between. The germline gives CDR1 MGHDK, CDR2 SYGVNS. CDR3 region: CASSEITGQASTDTQYF. In DNA, the CDR3 is TGTGCCAGCAGTGAAATTACTGGGCAAGCTAGCACAGATACGCAGTATTTT.

This clone was seen a handful of times. The chain carries TRBV5-4 and TRBJ2-7, with 10 bases matching TRBD2. Trimming cost V 3 bases and J 3 bases; bases outside gene matches: 6. The CDR3 spans 15 residues. Germline values: CDR1 SGHNT, CDR2 YYREEE (reference sequence). Here the CDR3 DNA reads TGTGCCAGCAGCTCCCCCAGCGGGGGGGTCTACGAGCAGTACTTC. Encoded protein: CASSSPSGGVYEQYF.

The chain carries TRBV14 and TRBJ1-1; 7 bases align to TRBD1. CDR1 and CDR2 from the germline V gene are SGHDN and FVKESK. This CDR3 region has 15 residues. Trimming took 1 base from V and 1 from J; bases not matched to a gene: 3. CDR3 protein: CASSQATGWNTEAFF. In DNA form, the CDR3 reads TGTGCCAGCAGCCAAGCGACAGGGTGGAACACTGAAGCTTTCTTT.

The rearrangement joins TRBV6-5 to TRBJ1-1, with TRBD1 matching over 10 bases. In germline, CDR1 is MNHEY, CDR2 SVGAGI. The trim removed 7 bases at V and 4 bases at J, leaving 9 bases unmatched. This CDR3 is built from 15 residues. The CDR3 coding sequence is TGTGCCAGCACCTCCCGGGACAGGGGTCTCACTGAAGCTTTCTTT. Its translation is CASTSRDRGLTEAFF.

The chain joins TRBV7-9 to TRBJ2-7, with TRBD1 identical over 9 bases. The length of the CDR3 is 15 residues. With 3 bases clipped from V and 2 bases from J, the junction kept 5 bases outside the gene matches. From germline, CDR1 is SEHNR and CDR2 FQNEAQ (reference sequence). The CDR3 is CASSFLQGAAYEQYF. As DNA, the CDR3 is TGTGCCAGCAGCTTTTTACAGGGGGCTGCCTACGAGCAGTACTTC.

This chain uses TRBV3-1 (or the pseudogene TRBV3-2) with TRBJ2-3; 9 nucleotides align to TRBD2. This CDR3 has 18 residues. In germline, CDR1 is LGHDT, CDR2 YNNKEL (reference sequence). V shed 0 bases, J shed 6 bases, and the junction held 13 bases outside the gene matches. The CDR3 DNA follows: TGTGCCAGCAGCCAAGAGAAGGTGGGGACTAGCCTCCCCGATACGCAGTATTTT. As protein: CASSQEKVGTSLPDTQYF.